This T cell receptor (beta chain) was sequenced during a study of blood T cell repertoires in COVID-19 (dated by TCRdb to 2019 to 2021). Notes on the research overall: Samples covering the acute and convalescent phases of COVID-19 were provided by collaborators in the United States, Italy and Spain. The material from the prospective study consisted of cDNA or gDNA derived from T cells, B-cell-depleted T cells, or PBMCs. The dataset comprised deeply sampled blood TCRbeta repertoires from subjects exposed to, actively infected with, or recovered from COVID-19. A freely available public database, intended as a resource for researchers studying the immune response to SARS-CoV-2, is where the repertoires were released. The samples were drawn from two sources: the first 160 participants of the ongoing ImmuneRACE study, and about 1,300 subjects contributed by 6 global collaborators. A de-identified subject ID, COVID-19 status, age in years and sex were almost always included in the sample metadata. Where available, HLA class I and class II types were taken from metadata supplied by the sample provider and were not determined by assay-based typing.

A second Seattle source provided samples from volunteer blood donors who had recovered from COVID-19. Whole blood was collected in K2EDTA tubes by collaborating institutions according to the institutions' own protocols. For TCRbeta analysis, collaborator samples were shipped as frozen whole blood, as isolated PBMCs, or as DNA extracted from either sample type. The trim is 2 bases for V and 8 bases for J, with a gap of 8 bases between the germline ends. The germline V gene (reference sequence) sets CDR1 to DFQATT and CDR2 to SNEGSKA. Spanning cysteine to phenylalanine, the CDR3 consists of 11 amino acids. The read is trimmed to its CDR3 DNA, 33 bases read in frame from base 1. Overall study outcomes, separate from this receptor: Clinical and demographic metadata were provided uncurated, with the amount varying by source and participant.

Notes on this clone: Its antigen target is currently unknown. Nothing much larger sits one base from this clone, and base qualities are not available.

TCRbeta CDR3 regions were amplified from genomic DNA by means of the immunoSEQ Assay, a bias-controlled multiplex PCR. The study's own analysis went as follows. Within the assay, amplification of reference gene primers was used to estimate how many nucleated cells each sample contained. Sequence reads were collapsed and filtered to measure the absolute abundance of every unique TCRbeta CDR3 rearrangement. Productive Simpson clonality was computed per sample as the square root of Simpson's diversity index over productive rearrangements. Here the immuneACCESS table is served through TCRdb, limited to in-frame sequences with V and J called. Missing clones are a known gap in these copies; in checked studies unresolved V genes cover under half, and the rest lacks a known reason. Clone size and the V and J calls come from that table; the DNA yielded D and trimming. This sample is represented by 220,000 or so clones; roughly nine tenths of them were singletons. About 6% of the sample comes from the top ten.

The receptor chain draws on TRBV20-1 and TRBJ2-3; the D gene assignment is ambiguous. The specimen sequenced was peripheral blood. The TCR was taken from a man in his fifties or sixties who had recovered from COVID-19. The bases are TGCAGTGCTAGAACAATCCCTACGCAGTATTTT. The resulting protein is CSARTIPTQYF.